Below, 10 T cell receptor beta chains from the same sample are listed, as sequenced in a study of human T cells and chemical hapten exposure. Time point reported: pre-sensitization, week 0. Treatment denoted: therapeutic diphenylcyclopropenone sensitization with weekly scalp DPC. TCRdb fed the RACE reads into MiXCR, producing one record per CDR3 protein. The table lists under 70,000 distinct CDR3 sequences, around 11% of them singletons. This sample comprised whole blood, obtained in connection with sensitization to the hapten diphenylcyclopropenone (DPC). The receptors were sampled from a woman in her thirties or forties with alopecia areata. Some clones in this sample may be carry-over from other donors' samples.

At least ten counts were recorded for this clonotype. The genes are TRBV6-5 and TRBJ2-7, with 16 bases that match TRBD2. With V trimmed by 6 bases and J by 3 bases, 8 bases remained unmatched. The germline CDR1 and CDR2 sequences are MNHEY and SVGAGI. This CDR3 is built from 17 residues. CDR3 DNA: TGTGCCAGCAGAGGCCTGGGACTAGCGGGAGGGCTCTACGAGCAGTACTTC. Its protein is CASRGLGLAGGLYEQYF.

To note about this clonotype: One base away lies a much larger clone, so this may be a sequencing read error. This sequence joins TRBV18 and TRBJ2-7; 7 bases map to TRBD1. The CDR3 consists of 16 residues. V shed 4 bases, J shed 0 bases, and the junction held 9 bases outside the gene matches. From germline, CDR1 is KGHSH and CDR2 LQKENI. CDR3 region: CASSLQGQGSSYEQYF. The CDR3 DNA sequence: TGTGCCAGCTCACTACAGGGGCAGGGATCCTCCTACGAGCAGTACTTC.

V is TRBV7-2 and J is TRBJ2-5; 9 bases match TRBD2. With 5 bases clipped from V and 5 bases from J, the junction kept 15 bases outside the gene matches. Germline V gives CDR1 SGHTA, CDR2 FQGNSA. The CDR3 extends over 17 amino acids. Written as DNA, the CDR3 is TGTGCCAGCAGCCTCCGCCTGACAGCGGGGGGATGGGAGACCCAGTACTTC. This encodes CASSLRLTAGGWETQYF.

This clonotype was seen more than once but under ten times. The rearrangement joins TRBV7-9 to TRBJ2-2; no firm D call. CDR3 length: 14 residues. Germline V gene lookup returns CDR1 SEHNR and CDR2 FQNEAQ (reference sequence). Trimming removed 2 bases from V and 1 base from J, with 5 bases in between. For the CDR3, the DNA is TGTGCCAGCAGCTTACCTTTGAACACCGGGGAGCTGTTTTTT. This sequence encodes CASSLPLNTGELFF.

This clonotype was observed at least ten times. The CDR3 region has the DNA TGCAGCGTTGCGCCTAGCGGGGGGGGCGATGAGCAGTTCTTC. Its protein product is CSVAPSGGGDEQFF. The chain recombines TRBV29-1 with TRBJ2-1, with TRBD2 matching over 12 bases. CDR1 is SQVTM and CDR2 is ANQGSEA in the germline V gene. The CDR3 runs 14 residues. V trimming: 4 bases; J trimming: 8 bases; junction bases outside the gene matches: 6.

This clonotype has just a few counts. The gene calls are TRBV9 and TRBJ2-3; TRBD1 or TRBD2 may be the D gene (6 bases each). Trimming removed 3 bases from V and 0 bases from J, with 11 bases in between. Germline-derived CDR1 and CDR2 are SGDLS and YYNGEE. The CDR3 extends over 15 amino acids. The CDR3, as DNA: TGTGCCAGCAGCGGGATAGGGGGGAGCACAGATACGCAGTATTTT. Translation: CASSGIGGSTDTQYF.

This clonotype was detected only a few times. The gene calls are TRBV19 and TRBJ2-1, with TRBD1 identical over 9 bases. Germline lookup yields CDR1 LNHDA and CDR2 SQIVND (reference sequence). The CDR3 consists of 15 residues. With V trimmed by 7 bases and J by 5 bases, 9 bases remained unmatched. The CDR3 sequence is CASIPTGTGNNEQFF. CDR3 sequence (DNA): TGTGCCAGTATCCCAACCGGGACAGGGAACAATGAGCAGTTCTTC.

This clonotype was observed at least ten times. V usage is TRBV7-2 and J usage is TRBJ2-1, with a possible D match to TRBD2 (7 bases). The CDR3 contains 15 residues. The germline CDR1 and CDR2 sequences are SGHTA and FQGNSA. V gave up 1 base and J gave up 7 bases, with 14 bases separating them. CDR3 sequence reads: CASSLEAGRGNEQFF. For the CDR3, the DNA is TGTGCCAGCAGCTTAGAGGCGGGGAGGGGGAATGAGCAGTTCTTC.

This clonotype showed up just a few times. The rearrangement joins TRBV28 to TRBJ2-7; no reliable D call. Germline V gives CDR1 MDHEN, CDR2 SYDVKM. The CDR3 contains 12 residues. Trimming pared 2 bases from V and 3 bases from J, leaving 5 bases between. The CDR3 bases are TGTGCCAGCAGTTTAGAGTTCTACGAGCAGTACTTC. Its protein is CASSLEFYEQYF.

This clonotype was seen a few times. The J gene is TRBJ2-1, the V gene TRBV6-5; 12 positions match TRBD2. The CDR3 covers 16 residues. Germline V gene sequence: CDR1 MNHEY, CDR2 SVGAGI. Germline trimming cut 0 bases from V and 5 bases from J; bases unmatched to any gene: 2. The CDR3 sequence: CASSYSASGRDNEQFF. The CDR3 region has the DNA TGTGCCAGCAGTTACTCGGCTAGCGGGAGGGACAATGAGCAGTTCTTC.